The clone carrying this T cell receptor beta chain was counted many times. The sample originates from a study of early T cells in non-severe SARS-CoV-2 infection. The CDR3 sequence is 17 residues long. Germline V gene lookup returns CDR1 LNHDA and CDR2 SQIVND (reference sequence). J gave up 0 bases and V 4 bases, and 9 bases lay outside the gene matches. The library protocol tagged individual cDNA molecules with unique molecular identifiers. TCRdb used MiXCR to reprocess the 5' RACE reads, holding one entry per CDR3 protein. The sample has about 34,000 distinct CDR3 sequences; around 6% are singletons.

This chain joins TRBV19 and TRBJ1-5; 7 positions agree with TRBD1. This receptor was identified in an adult who was a healthcare worker with PCR-confirmed SARS-CoV-2 infection or an uninfected control (not recorded which). Input material: whole blood. CDR3 coding DNA: TGTGCCAGTAGTAAGGCCTCGGGACAGATTAGCAATCAGCCCCAGCATTTT. Translation: CASSKASGQISNQPQHF.